The next 3 T cell receptor beta chains were all read from a single sample in a study of shared clonotypes between healthy human individuals. The table came from immunoSEQ multiplex PCR; TCRdb's copy has only in-frame clones and leaves some out. The sample includes around 2.1 million clones, just over 90% of them seen just once. Only CD45RO-negative cells positively selected for CCR7 counted as naive CD8 cells, so terminally differentiated effector memory CD45RA+ cells were excluded. The sequenced sample was naive CD8+ T cells from PBMCs. The receptor source for this set is a man aged 18 to 30 in good health. Some clones in this sample may be carry-over from other donors' samples.

The V and J genes are TRBV25-1 and TRBJ1-1; the D is unclear. CDR1 is MGHDK and CDR2 is SYGVNS in the germline V gene. Trimming cost V 4 bases and J 4 bases, with 10 bases left between them. The CDR3 consists of 13 residues. CDR3 DNA: TGTGCCAGCAGTGTTGGCCCCCGCACTGAAGCTTTCTTT. It encodes CASSVGPRTEAFF.

The chain recombines TRBV9 with TRBJ2-1; 13 bases match TRBD2. CDR3 length: 16 residues. Germline-derived CDR1 and CDR2 are SGDLS and YYNGEE. The junction had 10 bases not matched to a gene; V was cut back by 4 bases and J by 9 bases. The CDR3 DNA sequence: TGTGCCAGCAGCTACCGGACTAGCGGGAGAAATGGTGAGCAGTTCTTC. Translating it yields CASSYRTSGRNGEQFF.

The chain uses TRBV19 and TRBJ1-5; a weak D match, TRBD1 (5 bases). Trimming left V 6 bases short and J 0 bases short, with 15 bases between. The CDR3 sequence is 16 residues long. CDR1 and CDR2 (germline): LNHDA, SQIVND (reference sequence). In DNA form, the CDR3 reads TGTGCCAGTAGCCCCAGACAGACTCATAGCAATCAGCCCCAGCATTTT. Encoded protein: CASSPRQTHSNQPQHF.